This record looks at one T cell receptor (beta chain) sequence and its context. This sample stems from a study of T cell changes during pregnancy in multiple sclerosis. Assay: immunoSEQ multiplex PCR; the TCRdb copy retains only in-frame clones and omits some. The table lists 55,000 or so clones, approximately 90% of them singletons, with around 0.16% in the top ten. CDR1 SGHTA and CDR2 FQGNSA come from the germline V gene. This CDR3 region has 15 residues. Trimming stripped 1 base from V and 3 bases from J, with 9 bases between. The J gene is TRBJ1-4, the V gene TRBV7-2, with D hard to call. This receptor was obtained from a female donor in good health, enrolled as a control in a pregnancy study. Specimen: CD4+ T cells from peripheral blood mononuclear cells, collected after pregnancy. CDR3 coding DNA: TGTGCCAGCAGCTTAGGGGCCGGGGCTAATGAAAAACTGTTTTTT. Encoded protein: CASSLGAGANEKLFF.